The 5 T cell receptor beta chains below were found in one sample sequenced in a study of T-cell reconstitution after alpha-beta-depleted transplantation in children. Unique molecular identifiers were incorporated into the prepared TCRbeta library. TCRdb reanalysed the PCR reads using MiXCR and keeps one entry per CDR3 protein. The sample lists roughly 340,000 distinct CDR3 sequences; under 20% were seen once. This material consisted of PBMCs, mostly from graft donor cells, taken 360 days after TCRalphabeta/CD19-depleted stem cell transplant. These receptors all come from a male patient between 2 and 10 years old who had a stem cell transplant for acute lymphoblastic leukemia, so the T cells may come from the graft donor.

This clonotype was observed a few times. This chain connects TRBV3-1 to TRBJ2-4, with a tentative D call TRBD2 (6 bases). Per the germline V gene, CDR1 is LGHDT and CDR2 is YNNKEL (reference sequence). The CDR3 sequence is 14 residues long. Trimming took off 4 bases at V and 8 bases at J, with 15 bases between the two ends. In DNA, the CDR3 is TGTGCCAGCAGCCCAAGAATCGGAGGGGACATTCAGTACTTC. It specifies CASSPRIGGDIQYF.

There are many counts of this clonotype. The gene calls are TRBV7-2 and TRBJ2-7; D call uncertain. Trimming pared 1 base from V and 1 base from J, leaving 5 bases between. CDR1 is SGHTA, CDR2 FQGNSA, per germline. The CDR3 loop spans 13 amino acids. In DNA, the CDR3 is TGTGCCAGCAGCTTAGGGAAATCCTACGAGCAGTACTTC. Encoded protein: CASSLGKSYEQYF.

The CDR3 reads CASSFGAGGPQDTQYF. DNA for the CDR3: TGTGCCAGCAGCTTCGGCGCGGGAGGGCCTCAAGATACGCAGTATTTT. V usage is TRBV7-2 and J usage is TRBJ2-3; 9 bases fit TRBD2. The V and J ends lost 3 bases and 5 bases, in that order; junction bases with no gene match: 9. Germline V gene sequence: CDR1 SGHTA, CDR2 FQGNSA. The CDR3 is 16 residues long.

This chain uses TRBV28 with TRBJ1-4, with 8 bases aligning to TRBD1. Unmatched junction bases numbered 14, after V lost 7 bases and J lost 7 bases. The V gene's germline CDR1 is MDHEN and CDR2 SYDVKM. CDR3 length: 16 amino acids. The CDR3 loop reads CASKVGRGRLGEKLFF. Written as DNA, the CDR3 is TGTGCCAGCAAGGTTGGCAGGGGGCGATTGGGTGAAAAACTGTTTTTT.

The sample holds a few counts of this clonotype. J is TRBJ2-7 and V is TRBV5-1, with a possible D match to TRBD1 (6 bases). V lost 4 bases and J 2 bases, leaving 16 bases between the germline ends. This CDR3 spans 15 amino acids. CDR1 and CDR2 from the germline V gene are SGHRS and YFSETQ. CDR3 residues: CASSVDRMGPYEQYF. CDR3 coding DNA: TGCGCCAGCAGCGTAGACAGGATGGGACCCTACGAGCAGTACTTC.